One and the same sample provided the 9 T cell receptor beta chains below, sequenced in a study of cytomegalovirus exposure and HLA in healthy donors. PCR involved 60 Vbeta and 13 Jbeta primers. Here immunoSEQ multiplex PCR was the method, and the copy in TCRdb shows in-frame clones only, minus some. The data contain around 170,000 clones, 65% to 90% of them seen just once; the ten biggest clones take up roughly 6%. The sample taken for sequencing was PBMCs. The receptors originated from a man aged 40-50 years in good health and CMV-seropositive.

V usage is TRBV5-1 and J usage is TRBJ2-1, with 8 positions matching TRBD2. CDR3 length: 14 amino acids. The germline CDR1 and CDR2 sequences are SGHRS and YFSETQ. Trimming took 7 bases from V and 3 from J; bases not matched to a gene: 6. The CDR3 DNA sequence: TGCGCCAGCGGCACTAGCGGTGACTACAATGAGCAGTTCTTC. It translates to CASGTSGDYNEQFF.

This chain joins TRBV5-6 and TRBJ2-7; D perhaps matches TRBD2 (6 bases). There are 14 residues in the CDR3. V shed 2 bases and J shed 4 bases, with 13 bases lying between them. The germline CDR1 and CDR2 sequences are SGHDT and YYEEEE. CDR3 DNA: TGTGCCAGCAGCTTAAGACTAGGGTCTTACGAGCAGTACTTC. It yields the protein CASSLRLGSYEQYF.

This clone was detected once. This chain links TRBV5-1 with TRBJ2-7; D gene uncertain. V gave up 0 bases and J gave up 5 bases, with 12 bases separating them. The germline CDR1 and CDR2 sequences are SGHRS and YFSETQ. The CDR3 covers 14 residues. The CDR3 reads CASSLDLTSDEQYF. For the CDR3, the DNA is TGCGCCAGCAGCTTGGATCTAACCAGCGACGAGCAGTACTTC.

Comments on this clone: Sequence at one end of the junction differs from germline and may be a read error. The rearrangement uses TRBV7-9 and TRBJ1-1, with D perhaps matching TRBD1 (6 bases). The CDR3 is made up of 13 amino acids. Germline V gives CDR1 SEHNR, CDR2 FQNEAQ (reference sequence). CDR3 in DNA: TGTTCCAGCAGCTTTTTGACAGGCACTGAAGCTTTCTTT. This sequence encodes CSSSFLTGTEAFF. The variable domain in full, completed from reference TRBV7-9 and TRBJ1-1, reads DTGVSQNPRHKITKRGQNVTFRCDPISEHNRLYWYRQTLGQGPEFLTYFQNEAQLEKSRLLSDRFSAERPKGSFSTLEIQRTEQGDSAMYLCSSSFLTGTEAFFGQGTRLTVV.

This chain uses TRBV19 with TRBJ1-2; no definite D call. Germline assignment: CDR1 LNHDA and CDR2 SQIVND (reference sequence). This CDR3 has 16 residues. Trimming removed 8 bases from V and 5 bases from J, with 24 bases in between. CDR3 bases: TGTGCCAGTTCCGCACCCCCCCCGAAGGACTTATATGGCTACACCTTC. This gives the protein CASSAPPPKDLYGYTF.

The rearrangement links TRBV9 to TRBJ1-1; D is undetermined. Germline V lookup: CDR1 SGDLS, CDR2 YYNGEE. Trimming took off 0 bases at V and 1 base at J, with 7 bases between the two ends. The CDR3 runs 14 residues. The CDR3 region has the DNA TGTGCCAGCAGCGTAGTGGCAGGGAACACTGAAGCTTTCTTT. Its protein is CASSVVAGNTEAFF.

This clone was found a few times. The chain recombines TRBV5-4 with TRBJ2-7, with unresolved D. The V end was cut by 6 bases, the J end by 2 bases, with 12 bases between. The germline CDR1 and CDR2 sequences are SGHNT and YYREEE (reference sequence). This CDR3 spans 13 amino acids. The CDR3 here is CASTLAGAYEQYF. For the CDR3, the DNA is TGTGCCAGCACCCTTGCCGGAGCCTACGAGCAGTACTTC.

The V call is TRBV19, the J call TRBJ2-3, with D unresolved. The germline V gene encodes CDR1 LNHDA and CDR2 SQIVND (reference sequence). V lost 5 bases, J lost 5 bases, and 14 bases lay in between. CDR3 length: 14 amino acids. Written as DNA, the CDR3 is TGTGCCAGTAGTCCGCGACCGGGTAAAGATACGCAGTATTTT. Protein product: CASSPRPGKDTQYF.

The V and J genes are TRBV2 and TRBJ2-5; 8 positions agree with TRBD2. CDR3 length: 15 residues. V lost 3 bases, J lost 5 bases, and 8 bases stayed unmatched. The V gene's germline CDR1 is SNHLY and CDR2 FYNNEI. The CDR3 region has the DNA TGTGCCAGCAGTGATAATTGGCGGGGGGTGGAGACCCAGTACTTC. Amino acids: CASSDNWRGVETQYF.